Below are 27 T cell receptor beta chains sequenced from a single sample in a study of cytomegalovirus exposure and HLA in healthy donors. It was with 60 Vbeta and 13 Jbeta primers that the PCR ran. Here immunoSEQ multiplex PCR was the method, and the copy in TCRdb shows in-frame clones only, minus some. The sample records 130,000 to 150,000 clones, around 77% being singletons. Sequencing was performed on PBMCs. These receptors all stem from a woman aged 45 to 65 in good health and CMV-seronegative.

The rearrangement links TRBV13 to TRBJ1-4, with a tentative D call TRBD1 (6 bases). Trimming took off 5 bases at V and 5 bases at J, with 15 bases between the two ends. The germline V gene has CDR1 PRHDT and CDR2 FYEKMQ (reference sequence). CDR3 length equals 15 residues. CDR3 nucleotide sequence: TGTGCCAGCAGCCGAGGGGGAGGGTCAAATGAAAAACTGTTTTTT. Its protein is CASSRGGGSNEKLFF.

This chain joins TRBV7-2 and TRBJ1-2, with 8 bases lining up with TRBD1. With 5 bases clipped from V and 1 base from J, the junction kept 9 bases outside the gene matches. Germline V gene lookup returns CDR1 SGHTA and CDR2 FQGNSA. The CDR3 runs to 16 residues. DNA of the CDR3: TGTGCCAGCAGCCCACGGACAGGGATCGTTAACTATGGCTACACCTTC. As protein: CASSPRTGIVNYGYTF.

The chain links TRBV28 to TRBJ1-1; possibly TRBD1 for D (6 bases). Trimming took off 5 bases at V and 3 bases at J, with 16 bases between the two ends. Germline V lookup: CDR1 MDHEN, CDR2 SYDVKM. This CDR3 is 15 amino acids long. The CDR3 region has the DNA TGTGCCAGCAGTCCCGTGGGGGGGGCGGACACTGAAGCTTTCTTT. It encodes CASSPVGGADTEAFF.

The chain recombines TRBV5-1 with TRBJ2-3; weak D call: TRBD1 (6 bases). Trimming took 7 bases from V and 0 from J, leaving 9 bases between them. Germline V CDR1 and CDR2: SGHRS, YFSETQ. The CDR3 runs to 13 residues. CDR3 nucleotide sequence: TGCGCCAGCTGGGACATCAGCACAGATACGCAGTATTTT. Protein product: CASWDISTDTQYF.

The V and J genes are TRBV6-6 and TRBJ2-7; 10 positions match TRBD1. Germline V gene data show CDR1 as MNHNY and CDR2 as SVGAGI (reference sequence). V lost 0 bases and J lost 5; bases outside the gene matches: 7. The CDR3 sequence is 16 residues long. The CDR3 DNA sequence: TGTGCCAGCAGTTACTCGACCGGGACAGGGGCCAACGAGCAGTACTTC. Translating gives CASSYSTGTGANEQYF.

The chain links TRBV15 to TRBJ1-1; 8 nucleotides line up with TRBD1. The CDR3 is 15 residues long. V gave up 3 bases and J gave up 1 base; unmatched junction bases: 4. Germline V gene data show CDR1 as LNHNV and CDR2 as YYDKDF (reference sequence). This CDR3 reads CATSSRTGQNTEAFF. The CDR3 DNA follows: TGTGCCACCAGCAGCAGGACAGGGCAGAACACTGAAGCTTTCTTT.

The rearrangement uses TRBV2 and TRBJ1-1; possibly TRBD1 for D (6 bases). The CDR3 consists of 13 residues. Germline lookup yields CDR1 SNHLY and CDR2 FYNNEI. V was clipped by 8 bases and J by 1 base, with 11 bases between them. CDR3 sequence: CASLHRENTEAFF. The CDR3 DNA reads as TGTGCCAGCCTCCACAGGGAGAACACTGAAGCTTTCTTT.

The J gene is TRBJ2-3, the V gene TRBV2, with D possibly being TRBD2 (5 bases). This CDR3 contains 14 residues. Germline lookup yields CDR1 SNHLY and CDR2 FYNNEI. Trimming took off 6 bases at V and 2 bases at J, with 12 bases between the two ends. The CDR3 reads CASSPSFNTDTQYF. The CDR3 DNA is TGTGCCAGCAGCCCTAGCTTTAACACAGATACGCAGTATTTT.

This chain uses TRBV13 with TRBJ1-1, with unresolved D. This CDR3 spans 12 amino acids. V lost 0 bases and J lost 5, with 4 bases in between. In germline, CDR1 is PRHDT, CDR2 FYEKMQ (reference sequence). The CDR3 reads CASSLGLTEAFF. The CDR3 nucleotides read TGTGCCAGCAGCTTAGGCCTGACTGAAGCTTTCTTT.

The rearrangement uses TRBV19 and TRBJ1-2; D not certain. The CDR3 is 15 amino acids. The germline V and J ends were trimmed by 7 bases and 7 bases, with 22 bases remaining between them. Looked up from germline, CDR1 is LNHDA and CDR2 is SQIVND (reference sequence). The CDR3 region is CASTLGDSSLGGYTF. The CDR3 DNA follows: TGTGCCAGTACCCTCGGAGATTCTTCCTTAGGTGGCTACACCTTC.

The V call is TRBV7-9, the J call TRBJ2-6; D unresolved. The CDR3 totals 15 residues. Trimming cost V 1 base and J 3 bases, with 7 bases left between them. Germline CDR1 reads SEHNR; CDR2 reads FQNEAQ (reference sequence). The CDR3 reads CASSLGSFGANVLTF. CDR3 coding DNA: TGTGCCAGCAGCTTAGGGAGTTTTGGGGCCAACGTCCTGACTTTC.

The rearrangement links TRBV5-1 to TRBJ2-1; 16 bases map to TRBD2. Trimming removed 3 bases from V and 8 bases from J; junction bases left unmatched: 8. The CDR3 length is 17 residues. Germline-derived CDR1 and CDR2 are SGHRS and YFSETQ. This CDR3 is CASSSGTSGGAGDEQFF. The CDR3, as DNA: TGCGCCAGCAGCTCCGGGACTAGCGGGGGGGCCGGGGATGAGCAGTTCTTC.

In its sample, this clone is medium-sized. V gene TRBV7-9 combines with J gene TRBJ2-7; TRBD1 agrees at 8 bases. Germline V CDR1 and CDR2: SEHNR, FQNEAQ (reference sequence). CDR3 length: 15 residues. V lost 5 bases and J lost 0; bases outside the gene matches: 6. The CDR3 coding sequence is TGTGCCAGCAGCCAATCCGGGACAGGCTCCTACGAGCAGTACTTC. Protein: CASSQSGTGSYEQYF. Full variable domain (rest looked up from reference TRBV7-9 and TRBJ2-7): DTGVSQNPRHKITKRGQNVTFRCDPISEHNRLYWYRQTLGQGPEFLTYFQNEAQLEKSRLLSDRFSAERPKGSFSTLEIQRTEQGDSAMYLCASSQSGTGSYEQYFGPGTRLTVT.

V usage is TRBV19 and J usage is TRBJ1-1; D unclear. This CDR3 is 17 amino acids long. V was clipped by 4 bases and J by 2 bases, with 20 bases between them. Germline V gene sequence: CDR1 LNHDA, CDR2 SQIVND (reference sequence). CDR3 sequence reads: CASSNDRIRQGNTEAFF. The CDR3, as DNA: TGTGCCAGTAGTAATGACCGAATCAGACAAGGCAACACTGAAGCTTTCTTT.

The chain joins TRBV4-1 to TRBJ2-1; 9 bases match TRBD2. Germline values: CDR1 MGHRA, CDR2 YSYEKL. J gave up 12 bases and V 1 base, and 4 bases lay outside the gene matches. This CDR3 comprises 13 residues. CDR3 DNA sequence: TGCGCCAGCAGCCAAGTACAAGCGGGGGGGCAGTTCTTC. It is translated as CASSQVQAGGQFF.

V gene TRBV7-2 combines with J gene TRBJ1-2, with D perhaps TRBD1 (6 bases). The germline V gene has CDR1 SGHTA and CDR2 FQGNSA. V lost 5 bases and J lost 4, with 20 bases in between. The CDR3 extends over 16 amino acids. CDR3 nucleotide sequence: TGTGCCAGCAGCCCTAGGGAGGGGGTGGGCTCCTATGGCTACACCTTC. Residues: CASSPREGVGSYGYTF.

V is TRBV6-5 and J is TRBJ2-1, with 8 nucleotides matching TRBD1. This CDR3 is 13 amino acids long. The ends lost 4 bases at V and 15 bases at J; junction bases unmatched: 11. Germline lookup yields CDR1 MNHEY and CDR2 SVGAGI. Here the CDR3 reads CASSSGVRTGRFF. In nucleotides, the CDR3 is TGTGCCAGCAGTTCGGGGGTGCGGACAGGGCGGTTCTTC.

The CDR3 protein is CASSFPGTGTTEAFF. The CDR3 DNA reads as TGTGCCAGCAGTTTCCCCGGGACAGGGACCACTGAAGCTTTCTTT. The genes are TRBV28 and TRBJ1-1; TRBD1 aligns across 9 bases. CDR3 length: 15 residues. V lost 3 bases to trimming and J lost 4 bases; unmatched junction nucleotides: 6. The germline V gene encodes CDR1 MDHEN and CDR2 SYDVKM.

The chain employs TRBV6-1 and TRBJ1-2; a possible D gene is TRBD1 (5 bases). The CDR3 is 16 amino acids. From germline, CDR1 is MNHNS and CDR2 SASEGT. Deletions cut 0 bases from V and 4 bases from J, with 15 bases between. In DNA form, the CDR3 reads TGTGCCAGCAGTGAAGCCCTCGGAGGGGATCTCTATGGCTACACCTTC. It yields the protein CASSEALGGDLYGYTF.

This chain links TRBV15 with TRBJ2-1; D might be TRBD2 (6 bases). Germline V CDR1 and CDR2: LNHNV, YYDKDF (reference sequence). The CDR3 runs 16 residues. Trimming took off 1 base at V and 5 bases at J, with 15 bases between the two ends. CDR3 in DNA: TGTGCCACCAGCAGAGGGCGTGGGCGGGGTCACAATGAGCAGTTCTTC. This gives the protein CATSRGRGRGHNEQFF.

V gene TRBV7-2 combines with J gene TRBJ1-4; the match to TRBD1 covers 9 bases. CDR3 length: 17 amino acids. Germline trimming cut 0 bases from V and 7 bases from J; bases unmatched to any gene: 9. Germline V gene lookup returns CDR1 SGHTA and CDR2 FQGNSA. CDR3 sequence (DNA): TGTGCCAGCAGCTTAGCGCTAAACAGGGGGCAAGGTGAAAAACTGTTTTTT. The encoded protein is CASSLALNRGQGEKLFF. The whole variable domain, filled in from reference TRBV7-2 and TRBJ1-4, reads GAGVSQSPSNKVTEKGKDVELRCDPISGHTALYWYRQSLGQGLEFLIYFQGNSAPDKSGLPSDRFSAERTGGSVSTLTIQRTQQEDSAVYLCASSLALNRGQGEKLFFGSGTQLSVL.

The CDR3 reads CASSQLPPGQGPYEQYF. CDR3 nucleotides: TGTGCCAGCAGCCAGTTACCTCCGGGACAGGGCCCCTACGAGCAGTACTTC. J is TRBJ2-7 and V is TRBV4-2, with 9 bases that match TRBD1. The CDR3 length is 17 residues. Germline lookup yields CDR1 LGHNA and CDR2 YNFKEQ. V lost 3 bases, J lost 2 bases, and 11 bases stayed unmatched.

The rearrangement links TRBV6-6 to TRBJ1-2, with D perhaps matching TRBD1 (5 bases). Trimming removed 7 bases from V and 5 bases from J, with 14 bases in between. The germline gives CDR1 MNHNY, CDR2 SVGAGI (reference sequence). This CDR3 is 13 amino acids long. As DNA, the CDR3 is TGTGCCAGCACCGAGTCAGGGCGGTATGGCTACACCTTC. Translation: CASTESGRYGYTF.

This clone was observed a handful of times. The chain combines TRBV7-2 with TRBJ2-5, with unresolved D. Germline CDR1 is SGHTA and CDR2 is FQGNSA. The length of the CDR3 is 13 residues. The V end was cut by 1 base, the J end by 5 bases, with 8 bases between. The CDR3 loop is CASSLGSRETQYF. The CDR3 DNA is TGTGCCAGCAGCTTAGGCTCCAGGGAGACCCAGTACTTC.

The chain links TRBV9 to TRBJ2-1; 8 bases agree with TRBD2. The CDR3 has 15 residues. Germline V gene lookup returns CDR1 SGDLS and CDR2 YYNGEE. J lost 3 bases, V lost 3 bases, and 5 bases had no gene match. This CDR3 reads CASSAGLGVYNEQFF. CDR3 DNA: TGTGCCAGCAGCGCGGGACTAGGGGTCTACAATGAGCAGTTCTTC.

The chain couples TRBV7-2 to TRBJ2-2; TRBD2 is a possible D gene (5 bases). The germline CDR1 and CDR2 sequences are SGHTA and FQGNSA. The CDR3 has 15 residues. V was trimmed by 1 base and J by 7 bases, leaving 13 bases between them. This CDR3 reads CASSLESLVGGELFF. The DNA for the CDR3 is TGTGCCAGCAGCTTAGAGTCACTAGTCGGCGGGGAGCTGTTTTTT.

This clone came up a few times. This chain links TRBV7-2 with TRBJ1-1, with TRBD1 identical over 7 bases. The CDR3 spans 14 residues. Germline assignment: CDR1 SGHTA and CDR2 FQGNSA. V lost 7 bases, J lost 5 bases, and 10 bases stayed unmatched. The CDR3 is CASKRAGGGTEAFF. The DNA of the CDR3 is TGTGCCAGCAAGCGGGCAGGGGGAGGTACTGAAGCTTTCTTT.